This paragraph reports one T cell receptor beta chain. Its antigen remains unknown. The germline V gene encodes CDR1 MNHEY and CDR2 SMNVEV (reference sequence). Trimming stripped 6 bases from V and 4 bases from J, with 15 bases between. The CDR3 contains 14 residues. Clones were read by immunoSEQ multiplex PCR, and TCRdb kept only the in-frame ones, dropping some. In the table there are about 27,000 clones, over 75% of which are singletons. Autoimmune disease history or systemic immunosuppression was exclusionary. Baseline, cycle 4 day 1, and cycle 7 day 1 were the blood sampling points. The data stem from a study of OX40 agonist ivuxolimab in advanced cancers. Whole-study findings and limits: Antigen specificity was not determined for the expanded peripheral T cells. In general, CD8+ T cells held more expanded clones than CD4+ did, on average.

The sequence derives from an adult with an advanced solid tumor such as melanoma, head and neck, liver or kidney cancer. The sample was CD4+ or CD8+ T cells sorted from blood, taken in a trial of the OX40 agonist ivuxolimab. The rearrangement uses TRBV27 and TRBJ1-1, with D perhaps matching TRBD1 (6 bases). The CDR3 DNA sequence: TGTGCCAGCAGCCTAGGGGGGGAGTTCACTGAAGCTTTCTTT. This codes for CASSLGGEFTEAFF.